Detailed here is one T cell receptor (beta chain). The sample belongs to a study of blood T cell repertoires in COVID-19. As for the study in general: COVID-19 samples collected from the United States, Italy and Spain covered acute and convalescent phases.

Repertoires were generated with immunoSEQ multiplex PCR, while TCRdb's copy carries only in-frame clones and drops some. The sample yields about 480,000 clones, around 89% seen once. The V end was cut by 3 bases, the J end by 5 bases, with 13 bases between. Germline V gene lookup returns CDR1 LNHNV and CDR2 YYDKDF (reference sequence). The CDR3 loop spans 14 amino acids. The specimen was peripheral blood. This sequence originates from a woman aged 25 to 39 with acute or convalescent COVID-19. The chain employs TRBV15 and TRBJ2-5, with a possible D match to TRBD1 (6 bases). The CDR3 region is CATSRPQGFETQYF. CDR3 sequence (DNA): TGTGCCACCAGCAGGCCACAGGGTTTCGAGACCCAGTACTTC. The full variable domain, in which reference TRBV15 and TRBJ2-5 provide the parts outside the CDR3, is DAMVIQNPRYQVTQFGKPVTLSCSQTLNHNVMYWYQQKSSQAPKLLFHYYDKDFNNEADTPDNFQSRRPNTSFCFLDIRSPGLGDTAMYLCATSRPQGFETQYFGPGTRLLVL.